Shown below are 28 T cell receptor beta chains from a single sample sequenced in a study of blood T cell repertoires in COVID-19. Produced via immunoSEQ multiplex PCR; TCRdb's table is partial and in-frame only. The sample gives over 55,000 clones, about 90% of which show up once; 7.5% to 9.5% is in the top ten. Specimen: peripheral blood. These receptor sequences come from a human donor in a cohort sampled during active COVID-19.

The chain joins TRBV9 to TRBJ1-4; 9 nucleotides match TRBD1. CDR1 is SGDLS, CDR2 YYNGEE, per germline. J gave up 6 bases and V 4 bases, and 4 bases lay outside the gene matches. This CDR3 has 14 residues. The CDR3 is CASSSRTGDEKLFF. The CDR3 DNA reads TGTGCCAGCAGCTCCCGGACAGGGGATGAAAAACTGTTTTTT.

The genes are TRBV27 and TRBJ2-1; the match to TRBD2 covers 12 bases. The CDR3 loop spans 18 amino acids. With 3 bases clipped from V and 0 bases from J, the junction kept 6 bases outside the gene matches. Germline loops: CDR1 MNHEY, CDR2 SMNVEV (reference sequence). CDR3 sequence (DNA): TGTGCCAGCAGTTTGGGGACTAGCGGGCCAACCTCCTACAATGAGCAGTTCTTC. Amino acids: CASSLGTSGPTSYNEQFF.

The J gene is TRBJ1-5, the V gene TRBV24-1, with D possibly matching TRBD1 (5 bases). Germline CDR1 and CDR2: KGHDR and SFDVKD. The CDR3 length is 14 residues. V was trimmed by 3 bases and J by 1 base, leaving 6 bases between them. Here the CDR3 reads CATSDRGSNQPQHF. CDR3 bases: TGTGCCACCAGTGATCGGGGGAGCAATCAGCCCCAGCATTTT.

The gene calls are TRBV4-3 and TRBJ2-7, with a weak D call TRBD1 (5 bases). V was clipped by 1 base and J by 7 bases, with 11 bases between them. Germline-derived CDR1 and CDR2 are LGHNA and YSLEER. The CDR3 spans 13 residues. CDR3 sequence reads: CASSQAFPGEQYF. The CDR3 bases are TGCGCCAGCAGCCAAGCGTTCCCAGGGGAGCAGTACTTC.

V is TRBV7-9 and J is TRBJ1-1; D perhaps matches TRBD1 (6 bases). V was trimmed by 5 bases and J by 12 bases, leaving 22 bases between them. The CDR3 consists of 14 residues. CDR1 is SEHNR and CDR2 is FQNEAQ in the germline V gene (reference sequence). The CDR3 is CASSPKGGGALTFF. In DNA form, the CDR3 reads TGTGCCAGCAGCCCCAAGGGGGGGGGCGCGTTGACTTTCTTT. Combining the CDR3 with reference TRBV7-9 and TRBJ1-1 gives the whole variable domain DTGVSQNPRHKITKRGQNVTFRCDPISEHNRLYWYRQTLGQGPEFLTYFQNEAQLEKSRLLSDRFSAERPKGSFSTLEIQRTEQGDSAMYLCASSPKGGGALTFFGQGTRLTVV.

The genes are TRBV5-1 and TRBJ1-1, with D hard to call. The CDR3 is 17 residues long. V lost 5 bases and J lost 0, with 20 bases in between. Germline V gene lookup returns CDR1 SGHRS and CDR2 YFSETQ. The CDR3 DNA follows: TGCGCCAGCAGTTCGAATCGTGGAGGGCGCCTGAACACTGAAGCTTTCTTT. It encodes CASSSNRGGRLNTEAFF.

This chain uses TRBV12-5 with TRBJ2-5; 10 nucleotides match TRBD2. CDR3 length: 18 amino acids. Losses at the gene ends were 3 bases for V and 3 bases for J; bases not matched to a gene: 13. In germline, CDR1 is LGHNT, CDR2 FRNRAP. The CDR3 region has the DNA TGTGCTAGTGGTTTCCGCCCCCTAGCGGGAGAATCCGAAGAGACCCAGTACTTC. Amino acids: CASGFRPLAGESEETQYF.

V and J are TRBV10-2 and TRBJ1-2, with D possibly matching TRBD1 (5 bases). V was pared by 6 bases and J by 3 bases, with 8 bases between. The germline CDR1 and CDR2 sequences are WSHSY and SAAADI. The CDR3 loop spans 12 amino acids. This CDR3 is CASREGDYGYTF. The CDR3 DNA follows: TGCGCCAGCAGAGAAGGGGACTATGGCTACACCTTC.

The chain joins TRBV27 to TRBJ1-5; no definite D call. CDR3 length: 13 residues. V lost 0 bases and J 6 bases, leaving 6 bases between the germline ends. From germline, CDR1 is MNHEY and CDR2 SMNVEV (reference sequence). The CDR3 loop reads CASSLSAGQPQHF. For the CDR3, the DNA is TGTGCCAGCAGTTTATCTGCAGGTCAGCCCCAGCATTTT.

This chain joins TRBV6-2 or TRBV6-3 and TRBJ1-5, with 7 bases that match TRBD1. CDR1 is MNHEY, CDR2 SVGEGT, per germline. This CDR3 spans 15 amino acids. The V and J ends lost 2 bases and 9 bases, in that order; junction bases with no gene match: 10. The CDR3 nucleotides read TGTGCCAGCAGTTACGCGACAGGGCCGAAGGGGCCCCAGCATTTT. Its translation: CASSYATGPKGPQHF.

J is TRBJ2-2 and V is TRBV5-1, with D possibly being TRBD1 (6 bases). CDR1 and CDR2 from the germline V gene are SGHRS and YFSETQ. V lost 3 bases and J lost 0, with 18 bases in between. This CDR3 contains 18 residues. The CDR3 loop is CASSSGHPSYTNTGELFF. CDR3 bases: TGCGCCAGCAGCTCGGGACACCCAAGTTATACGAACACCGGGGAGCTGTTTTTT. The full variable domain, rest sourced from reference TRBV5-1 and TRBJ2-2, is KAGVTQTPRYLIKTRGQQVTLSCSPISGHRSVSWYQQTPGQGLQFLFEYFSETQRNKGNFPGRFSGRQFSNSRSEMNVSTLELGDSALYLCASSSGHPSYTNTGELFFGEGSRLTVL.

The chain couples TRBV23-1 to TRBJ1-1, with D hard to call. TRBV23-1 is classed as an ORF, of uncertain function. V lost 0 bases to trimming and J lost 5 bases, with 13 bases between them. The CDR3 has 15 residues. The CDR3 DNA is TGCGCCAGCAGTCAATCTCTCCCAGCGAGGACTGAAGCTTTCTTT. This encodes CASSQSLPARTEAFF.

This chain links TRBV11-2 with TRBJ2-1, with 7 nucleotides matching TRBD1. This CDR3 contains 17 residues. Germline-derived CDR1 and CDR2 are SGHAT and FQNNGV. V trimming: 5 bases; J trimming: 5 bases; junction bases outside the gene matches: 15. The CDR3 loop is CASSHIVTGARNNEQFF. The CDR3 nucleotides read TGTGCCAGCAGCCACATCGTAACAGGGGCCAGAAACAATGAGCAGTTCTTC.

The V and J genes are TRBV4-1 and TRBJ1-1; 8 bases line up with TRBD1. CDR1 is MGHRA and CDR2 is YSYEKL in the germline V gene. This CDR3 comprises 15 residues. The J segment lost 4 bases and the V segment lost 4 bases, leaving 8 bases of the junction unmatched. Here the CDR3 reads CASSLTGGRSTEAFF. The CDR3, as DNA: TGCGCCAGCAGCCTAACAGGGGGTAGGAGCACTGAAGCTTTCTTT.

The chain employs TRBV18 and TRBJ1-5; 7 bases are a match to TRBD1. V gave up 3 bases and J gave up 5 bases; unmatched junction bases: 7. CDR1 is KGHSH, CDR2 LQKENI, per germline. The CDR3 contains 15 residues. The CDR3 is CASSPFTGVDQPQHF. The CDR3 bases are TGTGCCAGCTCACCGTTCACAGGGGTCGATCAGCCCCAGCATTTT. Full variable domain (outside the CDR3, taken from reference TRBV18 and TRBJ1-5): NAGVMQNPRHLVRRRGQEARLRCSPMKGHSHVYWYRQLPEEGLKFMVYLQKENIIDESGMPKERFSAEFPKEGPSILRIQQVVRGDSAAYFCASSPFTGVDQPQHFGDGTRLSIL.

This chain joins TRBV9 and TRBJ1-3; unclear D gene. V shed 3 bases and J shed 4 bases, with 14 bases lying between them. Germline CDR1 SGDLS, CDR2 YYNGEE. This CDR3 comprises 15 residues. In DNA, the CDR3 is TGTGCCAGCAGCGCCCTCCCCGAGAGGGGAAACACCATATATTTT. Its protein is CASSALPERGNTIYF.

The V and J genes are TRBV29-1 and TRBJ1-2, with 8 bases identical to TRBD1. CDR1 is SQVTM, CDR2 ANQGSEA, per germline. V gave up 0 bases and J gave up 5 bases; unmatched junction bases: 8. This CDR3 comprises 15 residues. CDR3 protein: CSVEDGYRDRYGYTF. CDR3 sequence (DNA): TGCAGCGTTGAAGATGGTTACCGGGACAGGTATGGCTACACCTTC. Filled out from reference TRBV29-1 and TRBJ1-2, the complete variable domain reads SAVISQKPSRDICQRGTSLTIQCQVDSQVTMMFWYRQQPGQSLTLIATANQGSEATYESGFVIDKFPISRPNLTFSTLTVSNMSPEDSSIYLCSVEDGYRDRYGYTFGSGTRLTVV.

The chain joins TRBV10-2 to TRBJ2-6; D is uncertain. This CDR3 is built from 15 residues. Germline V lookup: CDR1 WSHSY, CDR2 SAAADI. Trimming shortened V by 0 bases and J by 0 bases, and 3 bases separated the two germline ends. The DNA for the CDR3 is TGCGCCAGCAGTGAGTCGGCCTCTGGGGCCAACGTCCTGACTTTC. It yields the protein CASSESASGANVLTF.

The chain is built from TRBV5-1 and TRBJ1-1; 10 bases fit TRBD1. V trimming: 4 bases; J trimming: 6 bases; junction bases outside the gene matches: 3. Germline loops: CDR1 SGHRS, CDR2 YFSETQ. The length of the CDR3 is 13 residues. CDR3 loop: CASSRQGAAEAFF. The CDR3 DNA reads TGCGCCAGCAGCCGACAGGGGGCCGCTGAAGCTTTCTTT.

CDR3 amino acids: CASSLLDQEDYGYTF. The DNA for the CDR3 is TGTGCCAGCAGCCTCCTTGACCAGGAGGACTATGGCTACACCTTC. The chain uses TRBV9 and TRBJ1-2; D remains ambiguous. V was clipped by 4 bases and J by 3 bases, with 16 bases between them. CDR3 length equals 15 residues. Germline CDR1 SGDLS, CDR2 YYNGEE.

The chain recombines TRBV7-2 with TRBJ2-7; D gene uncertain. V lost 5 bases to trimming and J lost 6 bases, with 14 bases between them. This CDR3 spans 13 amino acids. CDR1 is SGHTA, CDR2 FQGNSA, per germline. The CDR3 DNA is TGTGCCAGCAGCAAGCCGACGGAGTCCGAGCAGTACTTC. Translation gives CASSKPTESEQYF.

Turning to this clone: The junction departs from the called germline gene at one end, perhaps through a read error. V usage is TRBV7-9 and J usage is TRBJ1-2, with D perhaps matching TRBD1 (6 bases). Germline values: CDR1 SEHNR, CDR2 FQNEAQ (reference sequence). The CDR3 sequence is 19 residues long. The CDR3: CASSLAYRPGDQLFYGYTF. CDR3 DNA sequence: TGTGCCAGCAGCCTAGCCTATAGACCAGGGGACCAACTTTTCTATGGCTACACCTTC.

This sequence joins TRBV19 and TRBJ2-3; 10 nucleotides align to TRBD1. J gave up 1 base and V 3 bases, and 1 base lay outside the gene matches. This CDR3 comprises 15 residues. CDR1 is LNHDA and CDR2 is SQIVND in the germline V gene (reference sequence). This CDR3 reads CASSIGQGGTDTQYF. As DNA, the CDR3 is TGTGCCAGTAGTATCGGACAGGGGGGCACAGATACGCAGTATTTT.

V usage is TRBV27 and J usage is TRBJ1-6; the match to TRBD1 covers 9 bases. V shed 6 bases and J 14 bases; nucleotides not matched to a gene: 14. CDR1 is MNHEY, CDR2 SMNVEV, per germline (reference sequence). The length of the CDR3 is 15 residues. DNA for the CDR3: TGTGCCAGCAGCCAAGGGGGACAGGGTTATTGGGCCCTCCACTTT. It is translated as CASSQGGQGYWALHF.

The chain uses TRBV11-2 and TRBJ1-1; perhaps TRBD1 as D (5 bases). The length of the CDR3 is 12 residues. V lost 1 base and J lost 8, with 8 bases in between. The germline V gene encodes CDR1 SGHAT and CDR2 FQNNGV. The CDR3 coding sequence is TGTGCCAGCAGCTTAGTGACAGAAGAAGCTTTCTTT. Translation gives CASSLVTEEAFF. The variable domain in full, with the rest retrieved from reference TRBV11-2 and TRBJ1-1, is EAGVAQSPRYKIIEKRQSVAFWCNPISGHATLYWYQQILGQGPKLLIQFQNNGVVDDSQLPKDRFSAERLKGVDSTLKIQPAKLEDSAVYLCASSLVTEEAFFGQGTRLTVV.

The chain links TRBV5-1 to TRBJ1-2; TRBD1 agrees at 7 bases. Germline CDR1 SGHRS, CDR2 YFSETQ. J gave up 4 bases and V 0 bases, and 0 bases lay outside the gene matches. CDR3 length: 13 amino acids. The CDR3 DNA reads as TGCGCCAGCAGCTTGGCAGGGGGCTATGGCTACACCTTC. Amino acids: CASSLAGGYGYTF. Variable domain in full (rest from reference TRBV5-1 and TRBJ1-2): KAGVTQTPRYLIKTRGQQVTLSCSPISGHRSVSWYQQTPGQGLQFLFEYFSETQRNKGNFPGRFSGRQFSNSRSEMNVSTLELGDSALYLCASSLAGGYGYTFGSGTRLTVV.

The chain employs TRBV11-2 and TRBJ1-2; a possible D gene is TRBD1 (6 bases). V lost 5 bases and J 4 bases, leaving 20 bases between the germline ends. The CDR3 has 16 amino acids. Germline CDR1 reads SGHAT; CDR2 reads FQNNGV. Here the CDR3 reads CASSQPGQNKIYGYTF. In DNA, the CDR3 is TGTGCCAGCAGCCAGCCCGGACAGAACAAAATCTATGGCTACACCTTC.

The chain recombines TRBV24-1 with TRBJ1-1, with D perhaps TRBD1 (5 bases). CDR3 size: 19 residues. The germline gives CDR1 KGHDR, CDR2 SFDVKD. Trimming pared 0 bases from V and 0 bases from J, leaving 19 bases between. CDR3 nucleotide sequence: TGTGCCACCAGTGATTTGCACGGCAGGGTAAACTTATTGAACACTGAAGCTTTCTTT. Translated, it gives CATSDLHGRVNLLNTEAFF.